This T cell receptor (beta chain) was sequenced for a study of metastatic and nonmetastatic thyroid tumors. Study overall: The authors compared repertoires across blood and tumor or nodule tissue from malignant and benign thyroid patients.

This clone was picked up many times. What it binds is unknown. No treatment had been given to any patient before thyroid surgery. Broader study findings: Significantly higher TCR beta diversity was reportedly seen in malignant thyroid tumors than benign nodules, in blood and tumor.

Source study methods: Building a distant-metastasis classifier for papillary thyroid cancer drew on CDR3 differences across clinicopathological groups. TCRdb re-called the PCR reads with MiXCR. The V and J calls and clone size come from TCRdb's table, not from the authors' own analysis. The table shows some 36,000 clones, with roughly 15% occurring only once. Trimming cost V 6 bases and J 1 base, with 12 bases left between them. The CDR3 is made up of 14 amino acids. Source material: blood. The TCR was taken from a male donor with papillary thyroid cancer or a benign thyroid nodule (not recorded which). Some clones in this sample may be carry-over from other donors' samples. The chain links TRBV12-3 or TRBV12-4 to TRBJ1-1; D gene uncertain. The DNA for the CDR3 is TGTGCCAGCAGCAGGCCCTCAGGGAACACTGAAGCTTTCTTT. Translated, it gives CASSRPSGNTEAFF.